This T cell receptor (beta chain) was sequenced during a study of PD-L1 blockade in urothelial cancer. Study information: Males with bladder-origin urothelial cancer constituted most of the 29 patients.

The table came from immunoSEQ multiplex PCR; TCRdb's copy has only in-frame clones and leaves some out. This table holds some 84,000 clones, around 76% found once. V dropped 0 bases and J dropped 2; count of bases not matched to a gene: 4. The germline gives CDR1 MGHRA, CDR2 YSYEKL. The CDR3 loop spans 15 amino acids. Locally advanced or metastatic urothelial carcinoma affected all patients. The TCR was taken from a man in his 70s with urothelial cancer. This chain uses TRBV4-1 with TRBJ2-7; 7 nucleotides agree with TRBD1. The specimen was PBMCs, collected around atezolizumab (anti-PD-L1) treatment. The CDR3 loop reads CASSQDPDRAYEQYF. The CDR3 region has the DNA TGCGCCAGCAGCCAAGATCCCGACAGGGCCTACGAGCAGTACTTC.